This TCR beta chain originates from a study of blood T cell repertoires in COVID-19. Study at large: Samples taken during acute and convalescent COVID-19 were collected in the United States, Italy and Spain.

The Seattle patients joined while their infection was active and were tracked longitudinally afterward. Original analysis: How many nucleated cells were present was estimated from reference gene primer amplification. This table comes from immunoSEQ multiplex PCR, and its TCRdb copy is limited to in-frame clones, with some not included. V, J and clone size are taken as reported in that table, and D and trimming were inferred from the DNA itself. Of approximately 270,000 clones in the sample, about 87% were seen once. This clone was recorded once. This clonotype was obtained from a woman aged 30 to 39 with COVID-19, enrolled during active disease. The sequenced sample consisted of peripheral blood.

CDR3 protein: CAISPPRGETQYF. CDR3 in DNA: TGTGCCATCAGTCCCCCCCGCGGAGAGACCCAGTACTTC. The chain couples TRBV10-3 to TRBJ2-5; D gene unclear. V was shortened by 5 bases and J by 4 bases, with 11 bases between the two germline ends. Germline assignment: CDR1 ENHRY and CDR2 SYGVKD. This CDR3 spans 13 amino acids.